The source of this T cell receptor (beta chain) is a study of blood T cell repertoires in COVID-19. Study details: Samples of COVID-19 (acute and convalescent) were obtained from the United States, Italy and Spain.

In the original processing: Cell counts per sample came from amplifying reference gene primers. The repertoire was sequenced with immunoSEQ multiplex PCR; TCRdb's copy has only in-frame clones and lacks some. V, J and clone size derive from that table, while D and trimming were established from the DNA sequence. Seen here are nearly 250,000 clones, 86% observed once, and the top ten hold around 2.1%. The CDR3 sequence is 13 residues long. Trimming left V 6 bases short and J 1 base short, with 9 bases between. Across about two dozen US areas, participants ranged in age from about 18 to 100 years. Among Cohort 3 donors, those recovered had two negative PCRs, clearance, or symptom resolution.

The sample taken for sequencing was PBMCs or T cells enriched from blood (not recorded which). The chain carries TRBV12-3 or TRBV12-4 and TRBJ2-5, with a possible D match to TRBD2 (5 bases). This TCR was sampled from a woman aged 50 to 60 who had recovered from COVID-19. The CDR3 region is CASSRGSQETQYF. CDR3 coding DNA: TGTGCCAGCAGCCGGGGTTCCCAAGAGACCCAGTACTTC.